This entry lists 13 T cell receptor beta chains sequenced from one sample in a study of breast tumors, draining lymph nodes, adjacent tissues. One entry per CDR3 protein, called by TCRdb with MiXCR from the multiplex PCR reads. This repertoire shows about 130,000 distinct CDR3 sequences, roughly 20% found once; its top ten account for about 2.2%. The lymph nodes were axillary draining lymph nodes from breast cancer patients. The sequenced sample was axillary lymph node tissue. Receptors originate from a female donor with breast cancer. Some clones in this sample may be carry-over from other donors' samples.

In its sample, this clonotype was seen many times. The V call is TRBV2, the J call TRBJ2-7; the D gene is possibly TRBD2 (6 bases). V shed 8 bases and J shed 7 bases, with 21 bases lying between them. The CDR3 extends over 14 amino acids. CDR1 is SNHLY and CDR2 is FYNNEI in the germline V gene. CDR3 sequence reads: CASCSSAIGQEQYF. The DNA of the CDR3 is TGTGCCAGCTGCTCTAGCGCCATAGGACAAGAGCAGTACTTC.

This clonotype occurred many times. The chain uses TRBV27 and TRBJ2-7, with TRBD1 identical over 7 bases. Germline lookup yields CDR1 MNHEY and CDR2 SMNVEV (reference sequence). The V and J ends lost 5 bases and 3 bases, in that order; junction bases with no gene match: 4. The CDR3 consists of 13 residues. This chain's CDR3 is CASSTTGIYEQYF. Written as DNA, the CDR3 is TGTGCCAGCAGTACGACAGGGATCTACGAGCAGTACTTC.

About this clonotype itself: This may arise from a read error, as a much more abundant clone is one base away. This sequence joins TRBV30 and TRBJ1-2, with D maybe TRBD1 (6 bases). Trimming removed 5 bases at V and 3 bases at J, with 13 bases between. The CDR3 covers 13 residues. Germline CDR1 and CDR2: GTSNPN and SVGIG (reference sequence). DNA of the CDR3: TGTGCCTGGGAGCGGACAGCCTACTATGGCTACACCTTC. Its protein product is CAWERTAYYGYTF. Complete variable domain (other parts from reference TRBV30 and TRBJ1-2): SQTIHQWPATLVQPVGSPLSLECTVEGTSNPNLYWYRQAAGRGLQLLFYSVGIGQISSEVPQNLSASRPQDRQFILSSKKLLLSDSGFYLCAWERTAYYGYTFGSGTRLTVV.

This clonotype has at least ten counts. The chain combines TRBV7-9 with TRBJ2-2; 12 bases line up with TRBD2. CDR1 is SEHNR, CDR2 FQNEAQ, per germline (reference sequence). The CDR3 is made up of 15 amino acids. V was clipped by 5 bases and J by 5 bases; unmatched bases: 3. The CDR3 coding sequence is TGTGCCAGCAGCGCCGGACTAGCGGGAACCGGGGAGCTGTTTTTT. This encodes CASSAGLAGTGELFF.

This clonotype was picked up many times. The chain has TRBV12-3 or TRBV12-4 and TRBJ1-5; maybe TRBD1 (5 bases). Trimming took 7 bases from V and 7 from J, leaving 11 bases between them. CDR3 length: 12 amino acids. The CDR3 region is CASTLGVQPQHF. In DNA form, the CDR3 reads TGTGCCAGCACCCTGGGGGTACAGCCCCAGCATTTT.

This clonotype was recorded many times. The CDR3 DNA reads TGTGCCAGCAGAATCGGGGGGCAGTGGAATGAGCAGTTCTTC. This encodes CASRIGGQWNEQFF. V is TRBV5-4 and J is TRBJ2-1; a weak D match, TRBD2 (7 bases). This CDR3 is built from 14 residues. Trimming took 5 bases from V and 7 from J, leaving 16 bases between them. Germline V gene lookup returns CDR1 SGHNT and CDR2 YYREEE (reference sequence).

The V gene is TRBV19, the J gene TRBJ2-5; D perhaps matches TRBD2 (5 bases). This CDR3 spans 13 amino acids. Looked up from germline, CDR1 is LNHDA and CDR2 is SQIVND (reference sequence). Between the trimmed V and J ends, which lost 3 bases and 1 base, there was a span of 6 bases. DNA for the CDR3: TGTGCCAGTAGTATGGACTTCCAAGAGACCCAGTACTTC. Its translation: CASSMDFQETQYF.

This clonotype was recorded many times. This chain uses TRBV20-1 with TRBJ1-2; weak D call: TRBD1 (5 bases). CDR3 length equals 19 residues. V was cut by 0 bases and J by 5 bases, with 28 bases left in between. Germline V CDR1 and CDR2: DFQATT, SNEGSKA (reference sequence). The CDR3 DNA reads TGCAGTGCTAGAGATCTTAGGACATTATCGGCTCTGGATGTTTATGGCTACACCTTC. Amino acids: CSARDLRTLSALDVYGYTF.

This clonotype has a count of ten or more. The CDR3 nucleotides are TGTGCCTGGACGACACAGGGGTTTGGGCCGGCGAACTATGGCTACACCTTC. Its protein is CAWTTQGFGPANYGYTF. This sequence joins TRBV30 and TRBJ1-2, with 7 bases fitting TRBD1. The V gene end was trimmed by 4 bases and the J gene end by 2 bases; junction bases not matched to a gene: 16. The CDR3 totals 17 residues. Germline CDR1 reads GTSNPN; CDR2 reads SVGIG (reference sequence).

This clonotype occurred many times. The chain has TRBV5-1 and TRBJ2-1, with 8 bases fitting TRBD2. The germline V gene has CDR1 SGHRS and CDR2 YFSETQ. CDR3 length: 15 amino acids. V lost 6 bases, J lost 4 bases, and 9 bases stayed unmatched. This CDR3 reads CASTVTGTSYNEQFF. The CDR3, as DNA: TGCGCCAGCACCGTAACCGGGACTAGTTACAATGAGCAGTTCTTC.

This clonotype was detected ten times or more. The CDR3 spells CASRHTRDSNPNQPQHF. Here the CDR3 DNA reads TGTGCCAGCAGACATACCCGGGACAGTAACCCGAATCAGCCCCAGCATTTT. The chain has TRBV7-3 and TRBJ1-5; 7 bases align to TRBD1. Trimming cost V 6 bases and J 4 bases; bases outside gene matches: 15. The CDR3 runs 17 residues. Germline lookup yields CDR1 SGHTA and CDR2 FQGTGA.

There are many counts of this clonotype. The rearrangement joins TRBV20-1 to TRBJ2-3; 9 positions match TRBD1. Per germline, CDR1 DFQATT and CDR2 SNEGSKA (reference sequence). V dropped 1 base and J dropped 3; count of bases not matched to a gene: 8. This CDR3 region has 16 residues. CDR3 bases: TGCAGTGCTAGAGTATCAACAGGGGGCAGGACAGATACGCAGTATTTT. Its translation is CSARVSTGGRTDTQYF.

This clonotype was seen only a few times. The chain couples TRBV10-2 to TRBJ1-1; 10 nucleotides line up with TRBD1. Germline assignment: CDR1 WSHSY and CDR2 SAAADI. CDR3 length equals 15 residues. V was clipped by 10 bases and J by 4 bases; unmatched bases: 12. CDR3 bases: TGCGCCATACGGGACAGGGGCGCGGAGAGCACTGAAGCTTTCTTT. As protein: CAIRDRGAESTEAFF.